These 32 T cell receptor beta chains were sequenced from one sample in a study of OX40 agonist ivuxolimab in advanced cancers. Assay used: immunoSEQ multiplex PCR; TCRdb lists only in-frame clones, some missing. The table shows tens of thousands of clones, with 90% to 95% occurring only once. Sequenced material: CD4+ or CD8+ T cells sorted from blood, taken in a trial of the OX40 agonist ivuxolimab. Every receptor here comes from an adult with an advanced solid tumor such as melanoma, head and neck, liver or kidney cancer.

V is TRBV27 and J is TRBJ2-7; tentative D call: TRBD1 (6 bases). Trimming took 2 bases from V and 5 from J, leaving 10 bases between them. From germline, CDR1 is MNHEY and CDR2 SMNVEV (reference sequence). CDR3 length equals 13 residues. This CDR3 reads CASSLTEGDEQYF. DNA of the CDR3: TGTGCCAGCAGTTTAACAGAGGGGGACGAGCAGTACTTC.

This clone appeared a single time. The CDR3 loop is CASSLRGDQPQHF. CDR3 nucleotides: TGTGCCAGCAGCTTGCGGGGGGATCAGCCCCAGCATTTT. The J gene is TRBJ1-5, the V gene TRBV7-9, with TRBD1 as a possible D gene (5 bases). Trimming took 3 bases from V and 5 from J, leaving 8 bases between them. Germline V lookup: CDR1 SEHNR, CDR2 FQNEAQ (reference sequence). The CDR3 runs to 13 residues. The full variable domain, in which reference TRBV7-9 and TRBJ1-5 provide the parts outside the CDR3, is DTGVSQNPRHKITKRGQNVTFRCDPISEHNRLYWYRQTLGQGPEFLTYFQNEAQLEKSRLLSDRFSAERPKGSFSTLEIQRTEQGDSAMYLCASSLRGDQPQHFGDGTRLSIL.

The V gene is TRBV4-1, the J gene TRBJ1-2; 9 nucleotides agree with TRBD1. Germline V gene lookup returns CDR1 MGHRA and CDR2 YSYEKL. The CDR3 is 15 residues long. Unmatched junction bases numbered 7, after V lost 4 bases and J lost 4 bases. This CDR3 reads CASSLPGQGSYGYTF. The CDR3, as DNA: TGCGCCAGCAGCCTACCGGGACAGGGCTCCTATGGCTACACCTTC.

The chain carries TRBV27 and TRBJ1-5; weak D call: TRBD1 (5 bases). Germline CDR1 MNHEY, CDR2 SMNVEV (reference sequence). V dropped 0 bases and J dropped 7 bases, with 13 bases sitting between them. The CDR3 runs 15 residues. Here the CDR3 DNA reads TGTGCCAGCAGTTTATCGGTCAGGGAGGGGCAGCCCCAGCATTTT. This gives the protein CASSLSVREGQPQHF.

The chain is built from TRBV6-6 and TRBJ2-4; D gene ambiguous. Trimming removed 4 bases from V and 1 base from J, with 11 bases in between. The germline CDR1 and CDR2 sequences are MNHNY and SVGAGI (reference sequence). This CDR3 spans 15 amino acids. The DNA for the CDR3 is TGTGCCAGCAGTTTCGAGGTCCTGGCCAAAAACATTCAGTACTTC. Translation gives CASSFEVLAKNIQYF.

This CDR3 is CASSFGEPYNEQFF. The CDR3 coding sequence is TGTGCCAGCAGCTTCGGGGAGCCCTACAATGAGCAGTTCTTC. This chain joins TRBV7-9 and TRBJ2-1, with a weak D call TRBD2 (5 bases). Trimming shortened V by 3 bases and J by 2 bases, and 8 bases separated the two germline ends. The CDR3 runs to 14 residues. From germline, CDR1 is SEHNR and CDR2 FQNEAQ (reference sequence).

For the CDR3, the DNA is TGTGCCAGCAGTTTATGGAGGGGGGTTAGCAATCAGCCCCAGCATTTT. This encodes CASSLWRGVSNQPQHF. The chain has TRBV28 and TRBJ1-5; D perhaps matches TRBD1 (6 bases). The germline V and J ends were trimmed by 0 bases and 0 bases, with 9 bases remaining between them. Germline assignment: CDR1 MDHEN and CDR2 SYDVKM. CDR3 length equals 16 residues.

The count of this clone is one. CDR3 loop: CASSIDGSGQPQHF. CDR3 nucleotides: TGTGCCAGTAGTATCGATGGGTCCGGTCAGCCCCAGCATTTT. The chain has TRBV19 and TRBJ1-5, with D hard to call. The CDR3 is made up of 14 amino acids. Germline lookup yields CDR1 LNHDA and CDR2 SQIVND (reference sequence). Trimming shortened V by 3 bases and J by 6 bases, and 12 bases separated the two germline ends. The variable domain in full, with the rest retrieved from reference TRBV19 and TRBJ1-5, is DGGITQSPKYLFRKEGQNVTLSCEQNLNHDAMYWYRQDPGQGLRLIYYSQIVNDFQKGDIAEGYSVSREKKESFPLTVTSAQKNPTAFYLCASSIDGSGQPQHFGDGTRLSIL.

The chain is built from TRBV27 and TRBJ2-7, with 8 bases matching TRBD1. The V gene's germline CDR1 is MNHEY and CDR2 SMNVEV (reference sequence). Trimming at V came to 3 bases and at J to 3 bases, leaving 7 bases not matched to a gene. The CDR3 extends over 15 amino acids. Here the CDR3 reads CASSLSGTGNYEQYF. In nucleotides, the CDR3 is TGTGCCAGCAGTTTGTCCGGGACAGGTAACTACGAGCAGTACTTC.

This clone appeared a few times. This chain uses TRBV7-9 with TRBJ1-2, with D possibly matching TRBD1 (5 bases). The CDR3 loop spans 16 amino acids. V gave up 5 bases and J gave up 0 bases, with 16 bases separating them. From germline, CDR1 is SEHNR and CDR2 FQNEAQ (reference sequence). The CDR3 region has the DNA TGTGCCAGCAGCCCGGGACTGGGGACGGCTAACTATGGCTACACCTTC. Protein sequence: CASSPGLGTANYGYTF. The full variable domain, completed using reference TRBV7-9 and TRBJ1-2, is DTGVSQNPRHKITKRGQNVTFRCDPISEHNRLYWYRQTLGQGPEFLTYFQNEAQLEKSRLLSDRFSAERPKGSFSTLEIQRTEQGDSAMYLCASSPGLGTANYGYTFGSGTRLTVV.

The CDR3, as DNA: TGCGCCAGCAGCTTGGAGCCCCATAGGGGTCAGCCCCAGCATTTT. This translates into CASSLEPHRGQPQHF. This chain connects TRBV5-1 to TRBJ1-5; weak D call: TRBD1 (5 bases). Germline V CDR1 and CDR2: SGHRS, YFSETQ. Deletions cut 0 bases from V and 6 bases from J, with 13 bases between. The CDR3 is 15 residues long. Combining the CDR3 with reference TRBV5-1 and TRBJ1-5 gives the whole variable domain KAGVTQTPRYLIKTRGQQVTLSCSPISGHRSVSWYQQTPGQGLQFLFEYFSETQRNKGNFPGRFSGRQFSNSRSEMNVSTLELGDSALYLCASSLEPHRGQPQHFGDGTRLSIL.

The genes are TRBV6-6 and TRBJ1-2; a possible D gene is TRBD1 (6 bases). The CDR3 consists of 13 residues. Germline V gives CDR1 MNHNY, CDR2 SVGAGI (reference sequence). V was shortened by 0 bases and J by 5 bases, with 7 bases between the two germline ends. For the CDR3, the DNA is TGTGCCAGCAGTTACTCGCAGGGGTATGGCTACACCTTC. It translates to CASSYSQGYGYTF.

The chain joins TRBV2 to TRBJ2-7; D call uncertain. The germline gives CDR1 SNHLY, CDR2 FYNNEI. The V and J ends lost 4 bases and 2 bases respectively, with 9 bases between them. CDR3 size: 13 residues. The CDR3 region is CASSGPRTYEQYF. The CDR3, as DNA: TGTGCCAGCAGTGGCCCCAGGACCTACGAGCAGTACTTC.

The J gene is TRBJ1-1, the V gene TRBV7-2, with 7 bases aligning to TRBD1. The germline gives CDR1 SGHTA, CDR2 FQGNSA. The junction had 3 bases not matched to a gene; V was cut back by 7 bases and J by 4 bases. The CDR3 length is 12 residues. Written as DNA, the CDR3 is TGTGCCAGCAAGGGGGCGGGCACTGAAGCTTTCTTT. It encodes CASKGAGTEAFF.

V gene TRBV7-9 combines with J gene TRBJ2-1; D gene ambiguous. Germline CDR1 is SEHNR and CDR2 is FQNEAQ (reference sequence). Trimming took 3 bases from V and 0 from J, leaving 6 bases between them. There are 14 residues in the CDR3. CDR3 bases: TGTGCCAGCAGCTTCCCGAGCTCCTACAATGAGCAGTTCTTC. Its protein is CASSFPSSYNEQFF.

This clone was seen a single time. The gene calls are TRBV6-4 and TRBJ1-1; the D is unclear. Germline values: CDR1 MRHNA, CDR2 SNTAGT. The length of the CDR3 is 13 residues. V was clipped by 7 bases and J by 5 bases, with 14 bases between them. CDR3 residues: CASIPDFGTEAFF. In DNA, the CDR3 is TGTGCCAGCATCCCGGACTTTGGTACTGAAGCTTTCTTT.

This chain joins TRBV28 and TRBJ2-5, with a weak D call TRBD2 (6 bases). Trimming took 4 bases from V and 4 from J, leaving 19 bases between them. The CDR3 has 16 residues. Germline values: CDR1 MDHEN, CDR2 SYDVKM. CDR3 in DNA: TGTGCCAGCAGTTCCAACCTAGCGAGCATCCGAGAGACCCAGTACTTC. Protein: CASSSNLASIRETQYF.

The CDR3 protein is CASSQTLAAEEQYF. The CDR3 DNA is TGCGCCAGCAGCCAGACCCTAGCGGCGGAGGAGCAGTACTTC. The V and J genes are TRBV4-1 and TRBJ2-7; 7 bases fit TRBD2. Losses at the gene ends were 3 bases for V and 7 bases for J; bases not matched to a gene: 9. The CDR3 totals 14 residues. CDR1 and CDR2 (germline): MGHRA, YSYEKL.

The J gene is TRBJ2-1, the V gene TRBV10-2; D ambiguous. Between the trimmed V and J ends, which lost 5 bases and 2 bases, there was a span of 10 bases. From germline, CDR1 is WSHSY and CDR2 SAAADI. The CDR3 runs 14 residues. This CDR3 reads CASSSVGTYNEQFF. In DNA form, the CDR3 reads TGCGCCAGCAGTAGCGTAGGGACCTACAATGAGCAGTTCTTC.

This clone has only one observation. The V and J genes are TRBV5-1 and TRBJ2-3; 7 bases fit TRBD1. V shed 3 bases and J 0 bases; nucleotides not matched to a gene: 4. CDR1 is SGHRS and CDR2 is YFSETQ in the germline V gene. This CDR3 contains 15 residues. Written as DNA, the CDR3 is TGCGCCAGCAGCTCTCCGGGACAGAGCACAGATACGCAGTATTTT. As protein: CASSSPGQSTDTQYF. Together with reference TRBV5-1 and TRBJ2-3, the CDR3 gives the full variable domain: KAGVTQTPRYLIKTRGQQVTLSCSPISGHRSVSWYQQTPGQGLQFLFEYFSETQRNKGNFPGRFSGRQFSNSRSEMNVSTLELGDSALYLCASSSPGQSTDTQYFGPGTRLTVL.

The chain employs TRBV7-2 and TRBJ1-3; possible D gene TRBD1, 5 bases. This CDR3 has 15 amino acids. Per the germline V gene, CDR1 is SGHTA and CDR2 is FQGNSA. Trimming stripped 5 bases from V and 0 bases from J, with 11 bases between. The CDR3 sequence: CASSHWGSSGNTIYF. The CDR3 nucleotides read TGTGCCAGCAGCCATTGGGGGAGCTCTGGAAACACCATATATTTT.

The V call is TRBV29-1, the J call TRBJ2-1; D may correspond to TRBD1 or TRBD2 (6 bases each). Looked up from germline, CDR1 is SQVTM and CDR2 is ANQGSEA. The CDR3 contains 13 residues. Trimming took off 6 bases at V and 4 bases at J, with 13 bases between the two ends. The CDR3 DNA follows: TGCAGCGTCGGAGGGGGACCTTACAATGAGCAGTTCTTC. It specifies CSVGGGPYNEQFF.

This chain joins TRBV19 and TRBJ1-1; D gene ambiguous. The germline V and J ends were trimmed by 7 bases and 4 bases, with 16 bases remaining between them. Germline V gene lookup returns CDR1 LNHDA and CDR2 SQIVND (reference sequence). The CDR3 has 14 amino acids. In DNA, the CDR3 is TGTGCCAGTACCCCGGGCCTACTGGGCACTGAAGCTTTCTTT. Its translation is CASTPGLLGTEAFF.

This rearrangement joins TRBV7-8 to TRBJ2-2; 7 nucleotides match TRBD1. This CDR3 contains 18 residues. With V trimmed by 3 bases and J by 7 bases, 17 bases remained unmatched. Germline V gene data show CDR1 as SGHVS and CDR2 as FQNEAQ. The CDR3 nucleotides read TGTGCCAGCAGCTTTGGCCCCCCGGGACAGATTCCGGGCGGGGAGCTGTTTTTT. It translates to CASSFGPPGQIPGGELFF.

This clone was observed once. The V gene is TRBV11-3, the J gene TRBJ2-3, with no clear D. Trimming removed 0 bases at V and 3 bases at J, with 7 bases between. Germline lookup yields CDR1 SGHNT and CDR2 YENEEA. The CDR3 runs 14 residues. CDR3 DNA sequence: TGTGCCAGCAGCTTAGATGACTCTACAGATACGCAGTATTTT. It yields the protein CASSLDDSTDTQYF.

The chain links TRBV7-8 to TRBJ2-1; D gene unclear. The CDR3 sequence is 16 residues long. V was cut by 1 base and J by 2 bases, with 12 bases left in between. Germline lookup yields CDR1 SGHVS and CDR2 FQNEAQ. CDR3 in DNA: TGTGCCAGCAGCTTAGACCCTCACTCCCCCTACAATGAGCAGTTCTTC. It yields the protein CASSLDPHSPYNEQFF.

The chain joins TRBV7-9 to TRBJ2-1, with TRBD2 matching 7 bases. The trim removed 4 bases at V and 8 bases at J, leaving 14 bases unmatched. The CDR3 runs to 16 residues. Germline values: CDR1 SEHNR, CDR2 FQNEAQ (reference sequence). CDR3 nucleotide sequence: TGTGCCAGCAGCTCCTTGGAGGGACTAACCCCGGATGAGCAGTTCTTC. This sequence encodes CASSSLEGLTPDEQFF.

The chain has TRBV10-2 and TRBJ1-1, with TRBD1 matching 9 bases. The V segment lost 8 bases and the J segment 4 bases; nucleotides outside the gene matches: 11. This CDR3 region has 15 residues. In germline, CDR1 is WSHSY, CDR2 SAAADI. CDR3 amino acids: CASAGDREGFTEAFF. CDR3 DNA sequence: TGCGCCAGCGCCGGGGACAGGGAGGGTTTCACTGAAGCTTTCTTT.

The V gene is TRBV5-1, the J gene TRBJ1-3; 10 positions agree with TRBD1. This CDR3 is 16 amino acids long. Losses at the gene ends were 3 bases for V and 3 bases for J; bases not matched to a gene: 6. Germline lookup yields CDR1 SGHRS and CDR2 YFSETQ. The DNA of the CDR3 is TGCGCCAGCAGCTCTAGACAGGGGGCGAATGGAAACACCATATATTTT. Protein sequence: CASSSRQGANGNTIYF.

The chain couples TRBV27 to TRBJ1-2, with 10 bases matching TRBD1. J gave up 2 bases and V 5 bases, and 5 bases lay outside the gene matches. Germline V gene data show CDR1 as MNHEY and CDR2 as SMNVEV (reference sequence). This CDR3 is built from 15 residues. CDR3 in amino acids: CASSPWTGGNYGYTF. CDR3 nucleotide sequence: TGTGCCAGCAGTCCTTGGACAGGGGGAAACTATGGCTACACCTTC.

This clone was observed a few times. The chain is built from TRBV7-9 and TRBJ2-7, with D perhaps being TRBD1 or TRBD2 (6 bases each). Germline V gene sequence: CDR1 SEHNR, CDR2 FQNEAQ (reference sequence). CDR3 size: 13 residues. V gave up 0 bases and J gave up 9 bases, with 12 bases separating them. The CDR3 is CASSLAEGGGQYF. The CDR3 DNA reads as TGTGCCAGCAGCTTAGCGGAGGGGGGCGGGCAGTACTTC.

The chain employs TRBV10-1 and TRBJ2-5; TRBD2 agrees at 9 bases. This CDR3 is built from 17 residues. The germline CDR1 and CDR2 sequences are WNHNN and SYGVQD (reference sequence). V lost 2 bases, J lost 0 bases, and 7 bases stayed unmatched. Here the CDR3 DNA reads TGCGCCAGCAGTGAGGAGCGGGTAGCGGGGGACCAAGAGACCCAGTACTTC. This codes for CASSEERVAGDQETQYF.